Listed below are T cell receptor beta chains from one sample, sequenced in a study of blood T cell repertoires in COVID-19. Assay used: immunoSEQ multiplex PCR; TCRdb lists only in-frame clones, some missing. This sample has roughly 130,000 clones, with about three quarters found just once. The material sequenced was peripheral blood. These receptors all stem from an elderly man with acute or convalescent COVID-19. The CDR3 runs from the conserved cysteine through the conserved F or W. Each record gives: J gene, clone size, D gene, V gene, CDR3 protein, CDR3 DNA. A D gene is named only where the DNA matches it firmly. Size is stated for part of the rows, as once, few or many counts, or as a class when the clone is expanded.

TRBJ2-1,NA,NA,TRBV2,CASNTLGSGEQFF,TGTGCCAGCAACACCCTCGGGAGCGGTGAGCAGTTCTTC
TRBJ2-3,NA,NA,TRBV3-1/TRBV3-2,CASSPREAIRFTDTQYF,TGTGCCAGCAGCCCCCGTGAGGCCATCCGGTTCACAGATACGCAGTATTTT
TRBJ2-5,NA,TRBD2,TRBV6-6,CASSRTSGGVRTQYF,TGTGCCAGCAGTAGGACTAGCGGGGGCGTCCGAACCCAGTACTTC
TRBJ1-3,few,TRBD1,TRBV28,CASSLRWQGDGNTIYF,TGTGCCAGCAGTTTAAGGTGGCAGGGGGACGGAAACACCATATATTTT
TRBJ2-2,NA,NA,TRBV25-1,CASSDDIGGLFF,TGTGCCAGCAGTGACGATATCGGTGGGCTGTTTTTT
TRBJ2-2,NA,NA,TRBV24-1,CATSELTGNTGELFF,TGTGCCACCAGTGAACTGACAGGGAACACCGGGGAGCTGTTTTTT
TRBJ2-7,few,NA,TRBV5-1,CASSLAKQEPYEQYF,TGCGCCAGCAGCTTGGCCAAACAGGAACCCTACGAGCAGTACTTC
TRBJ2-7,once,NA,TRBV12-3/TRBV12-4,CASTSGQRYEQYF,TGTGCCAGCACCTCCGGACAGCGCTACGAGCAGTACTTC
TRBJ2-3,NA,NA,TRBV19,CASTLRDEEANTQYF,TGTGCCAGTACTTTGCGGGATGAGGAAGCGAATACGCAGTATTTT
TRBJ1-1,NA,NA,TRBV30,CAWSVGQVNTEAFF,TGTGCCTGGAGTGTCGGCCAGGTGAACACTGAAGCTTTCTTT
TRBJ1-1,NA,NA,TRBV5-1,CASSEGTSNTEAFF,TGCGCCAGCAGTGAGGGGACTTCGAACACTGAAGCTTTCTTT
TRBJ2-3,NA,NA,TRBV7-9,CASSSPRQLTDTQYF,TGTGCCAGCAGCTCCCCTCGACAGCTCACAGATACGCAGTATTTT
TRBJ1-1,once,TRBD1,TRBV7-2,CASSLRTGGRGTEAFF,TGTGCCAGCAGCCTTAGGACAGGGGGAAGGGGGACTGAAGCTTTCTTT
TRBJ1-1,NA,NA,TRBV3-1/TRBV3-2,CASTQGTGENTEAFF,TGTGCCAGCACTCAGGGAACAGGAGAGAACACTGAAGCTTTCTTT
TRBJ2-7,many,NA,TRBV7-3,CASAQGSGAEQYF,TGTGCCAGCGCACAGGGAAGCGGGGCCGAGCAGTACTTC
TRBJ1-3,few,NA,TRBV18,CASSPEWGAGNTIYF,TGTGCCAGCTCACCCGAGTGGGGGGCTGGAAACACCATATATTTT
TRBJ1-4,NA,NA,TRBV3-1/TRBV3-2,CASSHRVETNEKLFF,TGTGCCAGCAGCCACAGGGTCGAAACCAATGAAAAACTGTTTTTT
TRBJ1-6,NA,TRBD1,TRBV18,CASSPGQGKSPLHF,TGTGCCAGCTCACCCGGACAGGGTAAATCACCCCTCCACTTT
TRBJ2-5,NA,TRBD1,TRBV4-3,CASSQTGGRETQYF,TGCGCCAGCAGCCAAACAGGGGGCAGGGAGACCCAGTACTTC
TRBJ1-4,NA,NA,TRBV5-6,CASSLRLQVPTNEKLFF,TGTGCCAGCAGCTTGCGTCTCCAGGTACCAACTAATGAAAAACTGTTTTTT
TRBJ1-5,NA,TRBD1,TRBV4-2,CASSLSGDSTQPQHF,TGTGCCAGCAGCCTTAGTGGGGACAGCACTCAGCCCCAGCATTTT
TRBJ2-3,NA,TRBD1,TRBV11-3,CASSLAWDRGADTQYF,TGTGCCAGCAGCTTAGCGTGGGACAGGGGGGCAGATACGCAGTATTTT
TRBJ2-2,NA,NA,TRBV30,CGFGGGRTGELFF,TGCGGGTTCGGAGGTGGCCGAACCGGGGAGCTGTTTTTT
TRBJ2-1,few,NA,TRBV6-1,CASSEQAGLSYNEQFF,TGTGCCAGCAGTGAACAAGCGGGCCTCTCCTACAATGAGCAGTTCTTC
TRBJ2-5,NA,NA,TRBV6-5,CASSYEGQLQYF,TGTGCCAGCAGTTACGAGGGTCAGCTCCAGTACTTC
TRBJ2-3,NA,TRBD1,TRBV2,CASSQENSGGAGDTQYF,TGTGCCAGCAGTCAAGAAAACTCAGGGGGCGCCGGGGATACGCAGTATTTT
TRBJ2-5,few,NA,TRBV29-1,CSHSGIDFQETQYF,TGCAGCCACTCTGGTATAGATTTCCAAGAGACCCAGTACTTC
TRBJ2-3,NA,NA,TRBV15,CATSSYLTQYF,TGTGCCACCAGCAGCTATCTTACGCAGTATTTT
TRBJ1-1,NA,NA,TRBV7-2,CASSPVWGRRNGEAFF,TGTGCCAGCAGCCCGGTCTGGGGGCGGAGGAACGGTGAAGCTTTCTTT
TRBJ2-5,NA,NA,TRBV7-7,CASSSSIGGKLETQYF,TGTGCTAGCAGCTCCTCCATAGGGGGTAAATTAGAGACCCAGTACTTC
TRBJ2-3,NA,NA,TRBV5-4,CASTRGGGGSGSDTQYF,TGTGCCAGCACCCGTGGTGGCGGGGGCTCAGGGTCAGATACGCAGTATTTT
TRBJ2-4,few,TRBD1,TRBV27,CASRLGGATKNIQYF,TGTGCCAGCAGGCTAGGGGGCGCGACCAAAAACATTCAGTACTTC
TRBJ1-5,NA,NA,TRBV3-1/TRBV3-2,CASSQQGQPQHF,TGTGCCAGCAGCCAACAGGGGCAGCCCCAGCATTTT
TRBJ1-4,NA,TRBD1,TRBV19,CASSGGTGGNEKLFF,TGTGCCAGTAGTGGAGGGACAGGGGGCAATGAAAAACTGTTTTTT
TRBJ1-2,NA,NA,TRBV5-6,CASSLGQGALPDYTF,TGTGCCAGCAGCCTGGGGCAGGGCGCCCTACCGGACTACACCTTC
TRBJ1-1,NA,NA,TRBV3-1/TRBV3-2,CASSSPGGQKAFF,TGTGCCAGCAGCAGCCCCGGGGGGCAAAAAGCTTTCTTT
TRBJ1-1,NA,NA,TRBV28,CASSLRPGTEAFF,TGTGCCAGCAGTTTAAGGCCGGGAACGGAAGCTTTCTTT
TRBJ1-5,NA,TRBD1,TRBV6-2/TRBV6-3,CASSRSSTGGGQPQHF,TGTGCCAGCAGCCGCTCCTCGACAGGGGGCGGTCAGCCCCAGCATTTT
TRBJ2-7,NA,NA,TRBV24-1,CATSDTGTESSEQYF,TGTGCCACCAGTGACACCGGGACTGAGTCTTCCGAGCAGTACTTC
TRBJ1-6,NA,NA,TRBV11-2,CASSPSGGGKNSPLHF,TGTGCCAGCAGCCCGTCGGGGGGGGGTAAGAATTCACCCCTCCACTTT
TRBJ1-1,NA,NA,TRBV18,CASSPGGRSRGTEAFF,TGTGCCAGCTCACCTGGTGGCCGCAGCCGGGGCACTGAAGCTTTCTTT
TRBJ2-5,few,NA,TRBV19,CASGPGFQETQYF,TGTGCCAGTGGGCCGGGGTTCCAAGAGACCCAGTACTTC
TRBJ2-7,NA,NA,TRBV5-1,CASSYRRGAEQYF,TGCGCCAGCAGCTATCGCAGGGGTGCCGAGCAGTACTTC
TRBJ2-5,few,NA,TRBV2,CASGGNRDIKNF,TGTGCCAGCGGTGGTAACCGGGACATAAAAAACTTC
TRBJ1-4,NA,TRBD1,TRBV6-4,CASSPGQGYEKLFF,TGTGCCAGCAGTCCGGGACAGGGGTACGAAAAACTGTTTTTT
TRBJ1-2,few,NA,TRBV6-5,CASSPREGMFYGYTF,TGTGCCAGCAGTCCCAGGGAAGGAATGTTCTATGGCTACACCTTC
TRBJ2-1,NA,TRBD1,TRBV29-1,CSALSQGAGYNEQFF,TGCAGCGCGTTGAGTCAGGGGGCAGGGTACAATGAGCAGTTCTTC
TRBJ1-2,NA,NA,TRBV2,CASSEGVRDYGYTF,TGTGCCAGCAGTGAAGGGGTCAGGGACTATGGCTACACCTTC
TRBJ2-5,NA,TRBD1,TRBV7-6,CASSPGTGGAETQYF,TGTGCCAGCAGCCCCGGGACAGGGGGCGCTGAGACCCAGTACTTC
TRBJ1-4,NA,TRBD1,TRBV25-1,CASQHPEGQGDEKLFF,TGTGCCAGCCAACACCCCGAAGGACAGGGAGATGAAAAACTGTTTTTT